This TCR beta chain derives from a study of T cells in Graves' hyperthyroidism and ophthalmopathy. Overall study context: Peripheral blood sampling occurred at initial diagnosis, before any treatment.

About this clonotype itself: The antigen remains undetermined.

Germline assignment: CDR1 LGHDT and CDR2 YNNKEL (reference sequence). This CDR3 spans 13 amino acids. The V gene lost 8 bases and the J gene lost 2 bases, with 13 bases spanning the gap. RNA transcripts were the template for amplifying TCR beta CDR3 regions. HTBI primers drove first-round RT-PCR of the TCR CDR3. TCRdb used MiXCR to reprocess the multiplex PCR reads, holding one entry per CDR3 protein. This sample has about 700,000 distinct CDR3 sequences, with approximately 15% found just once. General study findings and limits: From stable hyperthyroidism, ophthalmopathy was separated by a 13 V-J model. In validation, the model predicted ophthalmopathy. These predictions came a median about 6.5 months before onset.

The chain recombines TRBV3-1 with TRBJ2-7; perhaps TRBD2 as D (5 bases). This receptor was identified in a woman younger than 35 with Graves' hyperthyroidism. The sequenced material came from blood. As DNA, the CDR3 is TGTGCCAGCGGACTCAGTTGGGCCTACGAGCAGTACTTC. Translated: CASGLSWAYEQYF.